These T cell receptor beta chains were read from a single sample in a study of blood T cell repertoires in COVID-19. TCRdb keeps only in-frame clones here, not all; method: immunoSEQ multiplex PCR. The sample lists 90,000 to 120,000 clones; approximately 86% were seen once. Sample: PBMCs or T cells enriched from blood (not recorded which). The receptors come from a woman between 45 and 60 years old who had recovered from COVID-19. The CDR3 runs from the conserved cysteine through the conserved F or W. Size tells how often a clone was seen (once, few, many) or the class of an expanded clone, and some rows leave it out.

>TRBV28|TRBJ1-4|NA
CASNKRGTGNEKLFF
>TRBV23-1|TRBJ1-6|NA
CASPKPPGGPPYNSPLHF
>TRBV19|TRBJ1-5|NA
CASSITDSNQPQHF
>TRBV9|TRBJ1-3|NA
CASSPGQGVNTIYF
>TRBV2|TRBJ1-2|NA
CATNHGDNYGYTF
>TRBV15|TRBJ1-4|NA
CATSRDLPSSGTNEKLFF
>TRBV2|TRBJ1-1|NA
CASQPHGGGMEAFF
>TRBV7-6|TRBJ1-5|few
CASSLEQGNQPQHF
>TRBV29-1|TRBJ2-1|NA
CSVETGSNEQFF
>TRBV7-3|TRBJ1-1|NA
CASSLTPGSAEAFF
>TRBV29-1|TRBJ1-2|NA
CSVEGGLSRGYTF
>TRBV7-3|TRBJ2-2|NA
CASSPQGGANTGELFF
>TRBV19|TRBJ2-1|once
CARKGHGRTLYNEQFF
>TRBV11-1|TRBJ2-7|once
CASSRRAGTYEQYF
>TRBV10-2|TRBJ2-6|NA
CASRRTGGDGANVLTF
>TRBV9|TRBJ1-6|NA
CASSVVGTRNSPLHF
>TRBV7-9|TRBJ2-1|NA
CASTPGGEQFF
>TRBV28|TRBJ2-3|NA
CASSTRQGSDTQYF
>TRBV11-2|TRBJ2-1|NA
CASSLGSGGVGRNEQFF
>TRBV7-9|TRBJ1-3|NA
CASSYKTGGTGNTIYF
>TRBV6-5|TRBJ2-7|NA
CATEDRFYEQYF
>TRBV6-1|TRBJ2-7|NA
CASSETNGAYEQYF
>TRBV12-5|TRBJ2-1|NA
CASGLRLAGAYNEQFF
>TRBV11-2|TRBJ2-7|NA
CASSLVSGSSYEQYF
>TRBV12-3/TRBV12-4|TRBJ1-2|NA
CASTQQGRDGYTF
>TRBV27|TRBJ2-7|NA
CASSFIGTSGGGSYEQYF
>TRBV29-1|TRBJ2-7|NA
CSARAGDEQYF
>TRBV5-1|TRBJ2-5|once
CASSLATAGTQYF
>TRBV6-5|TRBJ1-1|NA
CASSPRTGTDTEAFF
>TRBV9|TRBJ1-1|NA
CASSVGGGVTEAFF
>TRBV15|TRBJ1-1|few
CATSRGEGGVRTEAFF
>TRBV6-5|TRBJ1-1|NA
CASSYLGRGLNTEAFF
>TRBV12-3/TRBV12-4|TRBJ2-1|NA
CASSLAGQGQFF
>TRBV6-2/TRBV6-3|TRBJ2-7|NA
CASSYSWARTPKYGSYEQYF
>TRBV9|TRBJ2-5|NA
CASSSGDRKKETQYF
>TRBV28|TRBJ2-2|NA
CASSPAGELFF
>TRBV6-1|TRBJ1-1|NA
CASSETGRGTEAFF
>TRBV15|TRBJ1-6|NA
CATSRVRNYNSPLHF
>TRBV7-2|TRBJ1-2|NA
CASSRGAGGTYGYTF
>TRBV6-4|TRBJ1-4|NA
CASSGQGNEKLFF
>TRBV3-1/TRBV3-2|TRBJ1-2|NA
CASSQDPDYGYTF
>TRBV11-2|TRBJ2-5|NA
CASSLVASGRGTETQYF
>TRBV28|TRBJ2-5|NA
CASSLLPGQETQYF
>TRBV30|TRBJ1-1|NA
CAQSPGDREAFF
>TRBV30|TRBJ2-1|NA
CAWGRVAANEQFF
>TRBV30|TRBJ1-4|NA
CAWSVLGPGGREKLFF
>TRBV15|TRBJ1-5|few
CATSRDLSNQPQHF
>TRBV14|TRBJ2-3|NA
CASSRSRSTDTQYF
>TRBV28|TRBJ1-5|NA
CASSFFSSGSSWLVRWDQPQHF
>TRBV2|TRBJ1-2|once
CASNLQGANYGYTF
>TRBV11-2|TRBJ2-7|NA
CASSRPGGEQYF
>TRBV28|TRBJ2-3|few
CASALMAGTDTQYF
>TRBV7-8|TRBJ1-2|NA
CASSSWGQGNYGYTF